This record covers a single T cell receptor beta chain. Antigen: not known. As for treatment: roughly 11-day PBMC culture with coronavirus spike peptide pools or control peptides (ViraFEST assay). ViraFEST used peptide pools to expand antigen-specific T cells, then sequenced TCRs. PBMCs, plated at two million per well, were grown in the presence of 10 IU/ml IL-2 and roughly 10 ug/ml peptide pools. CD4+ T cells were isolated by negative selection after 10 days of culture. CDR3 length equals 18 residues. Germline CDR1 and CDR2: DFQATT and SNEGSKA (reference sequence). With 0 bases removed from V and 6 bases from J, the gap between germline ends came to 26 bases. The sample originates from a study of vaccination and CD4 T cells after COVID-19. Sequencing of cultured CD4+ T cell DNA used the Oncomine TCR Beta short-read assay. From cultured CD4+ T cells, genomic DNA was extracted. From the PCR reads, TCRdb called clonotypes with MiXCR, one entry per CDR3 protein. The sample shows around 16,000 distinct CDR3 sequences, roughly half of them seen only once.

The chain is built from TRBV20-1 and TRBJ1-1; D perhaps matches TRBD1 (5 bases). The TCR was taken from a human donor who had recovered from COVID-19. Sequenced material: CD4+ T cells from blood, cultured in vitro. In DNA form, the CDR3 reads TGCAGTGCTAGAGATCTCGGGGCAGGGACCCCCCAAATTTCTGAAGCTTTCTTT. It yields the protein CSARDLGAGTPQISEAFF.